One sample yielded the 16 T cell receptor beta chains listed below, sequenced in a study of CD8+ T cells in alopecia areata. Once RNA had been extracted, it was reverse transcribed into cDNA to act as the sequencing template. Sequenced by immunoSEQ multiplex PCR; TCRdb stores in-frame clones only, minus some. Seen here are 150,000 to 180,000 clones, around 55% observed once, and the top ten hold 15% to 20%. Sample: CD8+ T cells sorted from blood, taken at week 0. The receptors were sampled from a human donor with alopecia areata.

This clone was detected only a few times. The chain uses TRBV29-1 and TRBJ1-4; D gene unclear. CDR3 size: 15 residues. The germline V gene encodes CDR1 SQVTM and CDR2 ANQGSEA. Trimming took off 4 bases at V and 0 bases at J, with 12 bases between the two ends. The CDR3, as DNA: TGCAGCGTTGTTCTAGGGAGAGCAACTAATGAAAAACTGTTTTTT. Protein: CSVVLGRATNEKLFF.

The genes are TRBV13 and TRBJ2-1, with D uncertain. V dropped 1 base and J dropped 5 bases, with 9 bases sitting between them. This CDR3 is built from 14 residues. The germline gives CDR1 PRHDT, CDR2 FYEKMQ (reference sequence). For the CDR3, the DNA is TGTGCCAGCAGCTTAGAGAGTAGGAACAATGAGCAGTTCTTC. Encoded protein: CASSLESRNNEQFF.

CDR3 nucleotide sequence: TGTGCCACCAGCAGAGATCGGGACAGGGTCTCGGGAAACACCATATATTTT. Protein sequence: CATSRDRDRVSGNTIYF. The chain employs TRBV15 and TRBJ1-3; 9 bases agree with TRBD1. Germline CDR1 and CDR2: LNHNV and YYDKDF (reference sequence). This CDR3 spans 17 amino acids. V was clipped by 0 bases and J by 4 bases; unmatched bases: 7.

A few counts support this clone. The V and J genes are TRBV27 and TRBJ1-1; tentatively, D is TRBD1 (5 bases). The germline V and J ends were trimmed by 8 bases and 1 base, with 17 bases remaining between them. There are 15 residues in the CDR3. The V gene's germline CDR1 is MNHEY and CDR2 SMNVEV (reference sequence). The CDR3 nucleotides are TGTGCCAGCCATAAGTTGGGACGGCAGAACACTGAAGCTTTCTTT. Its protein product is CASHKLGRQNTEAFF.

The chain combines TRBV7-2 with TRBJ1-2; weak D call: TRBD1 (5 bases). Germline V gene sequence: CDR1 SGHTA, CDR2 FQGNSA. V lost 1 base and J 6 bases, leaving 12 bases between the germline ends. The CDR3 contains 14 residues. CDR3 nucleotides: TGTGCCAGCAGCTTAGAAGAACGAGGGGATGGCTACACCTTC. Translating it yields CASSLEERGDGYTF.

This chain uses TRBV27 with TRBJ2-3, with D possibly being TRBD1 or TRBD2 (5 bases each). The CDR3 consists of 16 residues. Germline V gene sequence: CDR1 MNHEY, CDR2 SMNVEV (reference sequence). V dropped 2 bases and J dropped 2 bases, with 14 bases sitting between them. The CDR3 DNA sequence: TGTGCCAGCAGTTTAATGCCCCAGGGACCCACAGATACGCAGTATTTT. Amino acid sequence: CASSLMPQGPTDTQYF.

This chain links TRBV9 with TRBJ2-4, with D perhaps matching TRBD1 (7 bases). The V and J ends lost 3 bases and 4 bases respectively, with 14 bases between them. Germline assignment: CDR1 SGDLS and CDR2 YYNGEE. The CDR3 contains 15 residues. The chain's CDR3 is CASSAGGQTKNIQYF. The CDR3 nucleotides are TGTGCCAGCAGCGCCGGGGGACAGACAAAAAACATTCAGTACTTC.

V gene TRBV7-6 combines with J gene TRBJ2-3, with D unresolved. The V gene's germline CDR1 is SGHVS and CDR2 FNYEAQ. The CDR3 has 14 residues. Deletions cut 5 bases from V and 3 bases from J, with 12 bases between. The CDR3 coding sequence is TGTGCCAGCAGCCCCCGTGTGATTACAGATACGCAGTATTTT. It translates to CASSPRVITDTQYF.

This chain links TRBV6-5 with TRBJ2-7; tentatively, D is TRBD1 (5 bases). Germline values: CDR1 MNHEY, CDR2 SVGAGI. V was clipped by 0 bases and J by 7 bases, with 16 bases between them. The CDR3 is made up of 15 amino acids. CDR3 amino acids: CASSYSSRVNREQYF. DNA for the CDR3: TGTGCCAGCAGTTACTCTAGCAGGGTCAACCGAGAGCAGTACTTC.

This clone was counted only a few times. The chain combines TRBV19 with TRBJ1-5, with 9 bases identical to TRBD1. CDR1 LNHDA and CDR2 SQIVND come from the germline V gene (reference sequence). The CDR3 has 16 residues. V was pared by 9 bases and J by 0 bases, with 9 bases of the junction left unmatched. The CDR3 nucleotides are TGTGCCAGCAAATACCGGGACAGGGATAGCAATCAGCCCCAGCATTTT. Its translation is CASKYRDRDSNQPQHF. Full variable domain (remainder filled in from reference TRBV19 and TRBJ1-5): DGGITQSPKYLFRKEGQNVTLSCEQNLNHDAMYWYRQDPGQGLRLIYYSQIVNDFQKGDIAEGYSVSREKKESFPLTVTSAQKNPTAFYLCASKYRDRDSNQPQHFGDGTRLSIL.

A note on this clone: The same CDR3 is also encoded by other DNA sequences in this sample. V usage is TRBV30 and J usage is TRBJ1-2; D is possibly TRBD1 (6 bases). Germline V gene sequence: CDR1 GTSNPN, CDR2 SVGIG (reference sequence). This CDR3 region has 13 residues. V lost 2 bases to trimming and J lost 2 bases, with 9 bases between them. CDR3 protein: CAWSPGQNYGYTF. The CDR3 nucleotides are TGTGCCTGGAGTCCCGGACAGAACTATGGCTACACCTTC. The full variable domain, in which reference TRBV30 and TRBJ1-2 provide the parts outside the CDR3, is SQTIHQWPATLVQPVGSPLSLECTVEGTSNPNLYWYRQAAGRGLQLLFYSVGIGQISSEVPQNLSASRPQDRQFILSSKKLLLSDSGFYLCAWSPGQNYGYTFGSGTRLTVV.

The V call is TRBV29-1, the J call TRBJ2-3; D may be TRBD2 (6 bases). Trimming left V 7 bases short and J 2 bases short, with 16 bases between. This CDR3 contains 14 residues. From germline, CDR1 is SQVTM and CDR2 ANQGSEA. The CDR3 coding sequence is TGCAGCGCGCACCGCCGGGGGAACACAGATACGCAGTATTTT. This translates into CSAHRRGNTDTQYF.

This clone was seen only a few times. V usage is TRBV21-1 and J usage is TRBJ2-1; the table's D call, TRBD1, has no DNA check behind it. TRBV21-1 constitutes a pseudogene. This CDR3 has 16 residues. CDR3 in DNA: TGTGCCAGCAGCCCCCGACAGTCCCCCTTCTACAATGAGCAGTTCTTC. Translated: CASSPRQSPFYNEQFF.

The chain uses TRBV27 and TRBJ2-7; the match to TRBD1 covers 10 bases. CDR1 is MNHEY and CDR2 is SMNVEV in the germline V gene (reference sequence). V lost 7 bases to trimming and J lost 5 bases; unmatched junction nucleotides: 8. CDR3 length: 14 amino acids. This CDR3 reads CASKGTGAWDEQYF. As DNA, the CDR3 is TGTGCCAGCAAGGGGACAGGGGCTTGGGACGAGCAGTACTTC.

This clone has just a few counts. The rearrangement links TRBV19 to TRBJ1-1, with 9 bases aligning to TRBD1. V shed 3 bases and J 5 bases; nucleotides not matched to a gene: 7. CDR3 length: 15 amino acids. Germline CDR1 reads LNHDA; CDR2 reads SQIVND (reference sequence). CDR3 bases: TGTGCCAGTAGTATGGACAGGGGAGTTTCAACTGAAGCTTTCTTT. This sequence encodes CASSMDRGVSTEAFF. Full variable domain (rest looked up from reference TRBV19 and TRBJ1-1): DGGITQSPKYLFRKEGQNVTLSCEQNLNHDAMYWYRQDPGQGLRLIYYSQIVNDFQKGDIAEGYSVSREKKESFPLTVTSAQKNPTAFYLCASSMDRGVSTEAFFGQGTRLTVV.

The CDR3 region has the DNA TGTGCCTGGACTCCTGAATACACAGATACGCAGTATTTT. Encoded protein: CAWTPEYTDTQYF. The chain has TRBV30 and TRBJ2-3; D call uncertain. Trimming took 4 bases from V and 2 from J, leaving 10 bases between them. The CDR3 runs to 13 residues. Germline V gene sequence: CDR1 GTSNPN, CDR2 SVGIG (reference sequence).